This T cell receptor (beta chain) is drawn from a study of shared clonotypes between healthy human individuals. The repertoire was sequenced with immunoSEQ multiplex PCR; TCRdb's copy has only in-frame clones and lacks some. Counted here are under 2.5 million clones, 80% to 95% occurring once; the ten biggest clones make up 0.3% to 0.4%. V shed 1 base and J shed 13 bases, with 8 bases lying between them. The CDR3 consists of 12 residues. Germline-derived CDR1 and CDR2 are LGHNA and YSLEER. The source is a man aged 18 to 30 in good health. Some clones in this sample may be carry-over from other donors' samples. The sample consisted of naive CD4+ T cells from PBMCs. Regarding subset: CD45RA+ positively selected. The chain employs TRBV4-3 and TRBJ1-6; the D is unclear. CDR3 sequence reads: CASSQGQAPLHF. The CDR3 nucleotides read TGCGCCAGCAGCCAAGGGCAGGCGCCCCTCCACTTT.